The present T cell receptor (beta chain) was sequenced within a study of CD8+CD57+ T cells in acquired aplastic anemia. Overall study: When averaged, DNA from sorted CD4+ and CD8+ cells came to approximately 3.2 ug. Healthy CD8+ samples averaged roughly 9.9 million reads.

CDR3 length equals 14 residues. Trimming stripped 3 bases from V and 0 bases from J, with 11 bases between. The germline V gene encodes CDR1 DFQATT and CDR2 SNEGSKA (reference sequence). Study-wide results and caveats: Sharing between patients and controls was observed for about 27 CD8+ CDR3 sequences.

Using genomic DNA as the template, TCR beta VDJ and CDR3 profiling was carried out. Each CDR3 protein is one row after TCRdb ran MiXCR on the reads. The data contain more than 40,000 distinct CDR3 sequences, around 69% of them singletons. About this clonotype: The target antigen is unknown.

Sequenced material: sorted CD4+, CD8+, or CD8+CD57+ T cells (not recorded which) from PBMCs. This rearrangement joins TRBV20-1 to TRBJ2-5; the D call may be TRBD1 or TRBD2 (5 bases each). This clonotype was obtained from a human donor in good health, serving as a control. The CDR3 DNA reads TGCAGTGCTAGCGGACTGGACAACCAAGAGACCCAGTACTTC. It is translated as CSASGLDNQETQYF.